What follows are 10 T cell receptor beta chains derived from one specimen sequenced in a study of cytomegalovirus exposure and HLA in healthy donors. The PCR ran on 60 Vbeta and 13 Jbeta primers. This table comes from immunoSEQ multiplex PCR, and its TCRdb copy is limited to in-frame clones, with some not included. The sample lists about 190,000 clones, roughly four fifths occurring once. Sequencing was done on a sample of PBMCs. These TCRs come from a woman in her twenties or thirties in good health and CMV-seronegative.

The gene calls are TRBV5-6 and TRBJ1-1; no reliable D call. This CDR3 comprises 13 residues. Per the germline V gene, CDR1 is SGHDT and CDR2 is YYEEEE. The germline V and J ends were trimmed by 1 base and 1 base, with 5 bases remaining between them. The CDR3 here is CASSLLWNTEAFF. The CDR3 region has the DNA TGTGCCAGCAGCTTGCTATGGAACACTGAAGCTTTCTTT. Using reference TRBV5-6 and TRBJ1-1 for the parts outside the CDR3, the full variable domain is DAGVTQSPTHLIKTRGQQVTLRCSPKSGHDTVSWYQQALGQGPQFIFQYYEEEERQRGNFPDRFSGHQFPNYSSELNVNALLLGDSALYLCASSLLWNTEAFFGQGTRLTVV.

This chain connects TRBV5-4 to TRBJ2-1; 10 bases agree with TRBD2. V lost 4 bases, J lost 5 bases, and 12 bases stayed unmatched. This CDR3 region has 17 residues. CDR1 and CDR2 from the germline V gene are SGHNT and YYREEE (reference sequence). The CDR3 bases are TGTGCCAGCAGCCGACCTGGACTAGCGGACGGAAACAATGAGCAGTTCTTC. Translation: CASSRPGLADGNNEQFF.

This clone was counted between two and nine times. J is TRBJ2-4 and V is TRBV29-1, with unresolved D. Trimming shortened V by 7 bases and J by 2 bases, and 12 bases separated the two germline ends. CDR3 size: 13 residues. Germline V gives CDR1 SQVTM, CDR2 ANQGSEA. CDR3 nucleotide sequence: TGCAGCGGGCTCGACAAGTCCAAAAACATTCAGTACTTC. This translates into CSGLDKSKNIQYF.

This clone was detected only once. The chain couples TRBV10-2 to TRBJ1-5; D not resolved. Germline CDR1 WSHSY, CDR2 SAAADI. Between the trimmed V and J ends, which lost 8 bases and 1 base, there was a span of 15 bases. CDR3 size: 15 residues. The CDR3 bases are TGCGCCAGCCGGGAAGGGTCTCGGAGCAATCAGCCCCAGCATTTT. Translation gives CASREGSRSNQPQHF.

The genes are TRBV21-1 and TRBJ2-7; the table's D call, TRBD2, was not checked against the DNA. TRBV21-1 is shown as a pseudogene. This CDR3 contains 15 residues. The CDR3 region has the DNA TGTGCCAGCAGCATTCCTAGCGGGAGGGCCTACGAGCAGTACTTC. Protein sequence: CASSIPSGRAYEQYF.

CDR3 protein: CASSAGQGAREQYF. CDR3 coding DNA: TGTGCCAGCAGCGCTGGACAGGGGGCAAGGGAGCAGTACTTC. J is TRBJ2-5 and V is TRBV6-1; 11 bases fit TRBD1. CDR3 size: 14 residues. With V trimmed by 6 bases and J by 11 bases, 11 bases remained unmatched. Germline CDR1 is MNHNS and CDR2 is SASEGT.

The V gene is TRBV18, the J gene TRBJ1-2; no clear D gene. The ends were cut back, 0 bases at V and 8 bases at J, with 13 bases in the middle. Germline V gives CDR1 KGHSH, CDR2 LQKENI. This CDR3 is built from 14 residues. The CDR3 spells CASSPPSGVGGYTF. For the CDR3, the DNA is TGTGCCAGCTCACCACCTTCCGGGGTTGGGGGCTACACCTTC.

The V and J genes are TRBV5-6 and TRBJ2-3; 8 positions match TRBD1. Germline V gives CDR1 SGHDT, CDR2 YYEEEE. The CDR3 spans 12 residues. V gave up 3 bases and J gave up 8 bases; unmatched junction bases: 2. The CDR3 is CASSSTGGTQYF. The CDR3 coding sequence is TGTGCCAGCAGCTCTACAGGGGGTACGCAGTATTTT. The full variable domain, its missing parts supplied by reference TRBV5-6 and TRBJ2-3, is DAGVTQSPTHLIKTRGQQVTLRCSPKSGHDTVSWYQQALGQGPQFIFQYYEEEERQRGNFPDRFSGHQFPNYSSELNVNALLLGDSALYLCASSSTGGTQYFGPGTRLTVL.

This clone was seen a single time. The chain combines TRBV6-5 with TRBJ2-1, with 7 bases aligning to TRBD1. V trimming: 6 bases; J trimming: 3 bases; junction bases outside the gene matches: 8. From germline, CDR1 is MNHEY and CDR2 SVGAGI. The CDR3 consists of 15 residues. This chain's CDR3 is CASRTTGVDYNEQFF. Here the CDR3 DNA reads TGTGCCAGCAGGACCACAGGGGTGGACTACAATGAGCAGTTCTTC.

The V call is TRBV5-6, the J call TRBJ2-7, with 9 bases aligning to TRBD1. Germline trimming cut 0 bases from V and 5 bases from J; bases unmatched to any gene: 0. The CDR3 spans 13 residues. Germline V CDR1 and CDR2: SGHDT, YYEEEE. In DNA form, the CDR3 reads TGTGCCAGCAGCTTGGACAGGGGGCACGAGCAGTACTTC. This encodes CASSLDRGHEQYF.